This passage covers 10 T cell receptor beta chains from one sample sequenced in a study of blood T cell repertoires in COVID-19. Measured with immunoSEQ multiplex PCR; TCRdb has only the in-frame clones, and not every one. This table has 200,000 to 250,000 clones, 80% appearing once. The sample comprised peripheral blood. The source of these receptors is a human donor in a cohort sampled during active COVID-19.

The CDR3 nucleotides read TGTGCCAGCAGGAATTACGACAGGATGGGGAACACTGAAGCTTTCTTT. Amino acids: CASRNYDRMGNTEAFF. The chain employs TRBV27 and TRBJ1-1; D may be TRBD1 (6 bases). Germline values: CDR1 MNHEY, CDR2 SMNVEV (reference sequence). Trimming left V 6 bases short and J 1 base short, with 18 bases between. The CDR3 consists of 16 residues.

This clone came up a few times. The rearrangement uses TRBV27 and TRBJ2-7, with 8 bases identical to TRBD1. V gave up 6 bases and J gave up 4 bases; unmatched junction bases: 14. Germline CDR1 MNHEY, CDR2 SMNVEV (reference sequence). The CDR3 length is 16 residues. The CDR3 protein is CASSFLSGTGGYEQYF. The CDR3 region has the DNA TGTGCCAGCAGCTTCCTCTCCGGGACAGGAGGATACGAGCAGTACTTC.

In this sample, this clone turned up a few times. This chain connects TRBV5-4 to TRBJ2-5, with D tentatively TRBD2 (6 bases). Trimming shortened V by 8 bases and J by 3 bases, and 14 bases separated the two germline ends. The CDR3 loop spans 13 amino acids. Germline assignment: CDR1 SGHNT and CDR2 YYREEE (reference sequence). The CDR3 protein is CASSPRTKETQYF. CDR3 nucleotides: TGTGCCAGTTCGCCCCGGACTAAAGAGACCCAGTACTTC. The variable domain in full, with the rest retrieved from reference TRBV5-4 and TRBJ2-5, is ETGVTQSPTHLIKTRGQQVTLRCSSQSGHNTVSWYQQALGQGPQFIFQYYREEENGRGNFPPRFSGLQFPNYSSELNVNALELDDSALYLCASSPRTKETQYFGPGTRLLVL.

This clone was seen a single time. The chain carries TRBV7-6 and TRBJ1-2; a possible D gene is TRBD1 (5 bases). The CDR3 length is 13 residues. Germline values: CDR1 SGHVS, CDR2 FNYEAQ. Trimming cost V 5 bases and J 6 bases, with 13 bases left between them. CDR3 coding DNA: TGTGCCAGCAGCCCCAGCAGCAGGGATGGCTACACCTTC. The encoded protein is CASSPSSRDGYTF. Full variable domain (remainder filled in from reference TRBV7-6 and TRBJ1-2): GAGVSQSPRYKVTKRGQDVALRCDPISGHVSLYWYRQALGQGPEFLTYFNYEAQQDKSGLPNDRFSAERPEGSISTLTIQRTEQRDSAMYRCASSPSSRDGYTFGSGTRLTVV.

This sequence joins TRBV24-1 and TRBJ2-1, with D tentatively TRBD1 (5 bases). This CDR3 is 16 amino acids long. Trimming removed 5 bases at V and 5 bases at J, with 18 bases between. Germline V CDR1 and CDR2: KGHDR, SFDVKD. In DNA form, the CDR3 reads TGTGCCACCAGTGGATCCCATAGGGGTTGGGACAATGAGCAGTTCTTC. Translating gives CATSGSHRGWDNEQFF.

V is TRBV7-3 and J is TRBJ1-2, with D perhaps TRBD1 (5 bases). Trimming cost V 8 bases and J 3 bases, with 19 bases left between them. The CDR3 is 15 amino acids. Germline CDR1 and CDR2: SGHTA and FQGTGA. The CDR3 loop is CASAPGSGVHYGYTF. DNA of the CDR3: TGTGCCAGCGCACCAGGGTCGGGCGTCCACTATGGCTACACCTTC.

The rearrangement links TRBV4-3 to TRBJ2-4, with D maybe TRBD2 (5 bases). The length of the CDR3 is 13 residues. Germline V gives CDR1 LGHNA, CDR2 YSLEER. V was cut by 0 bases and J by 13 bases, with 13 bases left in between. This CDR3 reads CASSQDKGDLQYF. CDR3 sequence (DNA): TGCGCCAGCAGCCAAGATAAGGGAGACTTACAGTACTTC.

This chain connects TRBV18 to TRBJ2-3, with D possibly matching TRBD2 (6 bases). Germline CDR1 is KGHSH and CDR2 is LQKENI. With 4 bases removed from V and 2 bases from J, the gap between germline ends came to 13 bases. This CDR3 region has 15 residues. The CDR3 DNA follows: TGTGCCAGCTCACTGTTGCGGGACGACACAGATACGCAGTATTTT. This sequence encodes CASSLLRDDTDTQYF.

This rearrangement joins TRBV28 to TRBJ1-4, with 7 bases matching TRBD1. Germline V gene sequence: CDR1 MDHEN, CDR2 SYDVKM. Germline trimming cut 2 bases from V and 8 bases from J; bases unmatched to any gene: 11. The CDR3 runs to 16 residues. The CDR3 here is CASSLASGDSVEKLFF. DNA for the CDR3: TGTGCCAGCAGTTTAGCCTCGGGGGACAGCGTAGAAAAACTGTTTTTT. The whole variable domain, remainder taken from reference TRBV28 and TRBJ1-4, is DVKVTQSSRYLVKRTGEKVFLECVQDMDHENMFWYRQDPGLGLRLIYFSYDVKMKEKGDIPEGYSVSREKKERFSLILESASTNQTSMYLCASSLASGDSVEKLFFGSGTQLSVL.

DNA for the CDR3: TGTGCCAGCAAATCAGACAGCTCTTACTATGGCTACACCTTC. The encoded protein is CASKSDSSYYGYTF. The chain has TRBV28 and TRBJ1-2; D possibly corresponds to TRBD1 (5 bases). The CDR3 has 14 residues. V lost 7 bases and J 3 bases, leaving 15 bases between the germline ends. Germline V gene data show CDR1 as MDHEN and CDR2 as SYDVKM.